These T cell receptor beta chains were read from a single sample in a study of T cells in Graves' hyperthyroidism and ophthalmopathy. Via MiXCR, TCRdb re-called the multiplex PCR reads, giving one row per CDR3 protein. The sample holds fewer than 650,000 distinct CDR3 sequences, approximately 15% seen once. Sequences were obtained from blood. The receptors here all came from a woman in her late teens or twenties with Graves' ophthalmopathy. The CDR3 runs from the conserved cysteine through the conserved F or W. The D gene is left open where the match is weak. Not all rows give a size; the values are once, few, many and, for expanded clones, a class.

TRBJ2-1 | many | TRBV9 | - | CASSARLGSYNEQFF | TGTGCCAGCAGCGCCCGTCTTGGGAGCTACAATGAGCAGTTCTTC
TRBJ1-2 | - | TRBV24-1 | TRBD1 | CATSDPGQASHHYTF | TGTGCCACCAGTGACCCTGGACAGGCAAGCCACCACTACACCTTC
TRBJ1-1 | - | TRBV4-3 | TRBD1 | CASSPQGQVTEAFF | TGCGCCAGCAGCCCACAGGGGCAGGTCACTGAAGCTTTCTTT
TRBJ1-2 | many | TRBV13 | TRBD1 | CASSLGQGNGYTF | TGTGCCAGCAGTCTAGGACAGGGCAATGGCTACACCTTC
TRBJ2-4 | few | TRBV20-1 | TRBD1 | CSAADRVDIQYF | TGCAGTGCTGCAGACAGGGTTGACATTCAGTACTTC
TRBJ2-7 | many | TRBV7-2 | - | CASTWGPSSYEQYF | TGTGCCAGCACCTGGGGGCCCAGCTCCTACGAGCAGTACTTC
TRBJ1-4 | many | TRBV2 | TRBD1 | CARTDRGNEKLFF | TGTGCCAGAACCGACAGGGGTAATGAAAAACTGTTTTTT
TRBJ2-7 | many | TRBV7-6 | - | CASSPRGSSNEQYF | TGTGCCAGCAGCCCACGAGGGAGTTCTAACGAGCAGTACTTC
TRBJ2-3 | many | TRBV28 | TRBD2 | CASSFGTSGRATDTQYF | TGTGCCAGCAGTTTCGGGACTAGCGGGAGGGCCACAGATACGCAGTATTTT
TRBJ1-1 | - | TRBV24-1 | - | CATSDFNNGFSEAFF | TGTGCCACCAGTGATTTTAACAATGGATTTTCTGAAGCTTTCTTT
TRBJ2-7 | few | TRBV24-1 | TRBD2 | CATSDSGTSPYEQYF | TGTGCCACCAGTGACTCCGGGACTAGTCCCTACGAGCAGTACTTC
TRBJ1-5 | - | TRBV4-1 | TRBD1 | CASSHWTGDNQPQHF | TGCGCCAGCAGCCATTGGACAGGGGACAATCAGCCCCAGCATTTT
TRBJ1-3 | - | TRBV20-1 | - | CSAKLSSGNTIYF | TGCAGTGCTAAACTGAGCTCTGGAAACACCATATATTTT
TRBJ2-1 | - | TRBV6-1 | TRBD1 | CASRKRDRGAGSYNEQFF | TGTGCCAGCAGGAAGCGGGACAGGGGAGCGGGCTCCTACAATGAGCAGTTCTTC
TRBJ2-1 | few | TRBV30 | TRBD2 | CAWSVSGLAGPNEQFF | TGTGCCTGGAGTGTATCCGGACTAGCGGGCCCCAATGAGCAGTTCTTC
TRBJ1-2 | many | TRBV12-3/TRBV12-4 | - | CASSLVRTIYGYTF | TGTGCCAGCAGTTTAGTCAGGACAATCTATGGCTACACCTTC
TRBJ2-7 | many | TRBV3-1 | TRBD1 | CASSQVWFRTGPYEQYF | TGTGCCAGCAGCCAAGTCTGGTTTAGGACAGGCCCCTACGAGCAGTACTTC
TRBJ1-2 | many | TRBV20-1 | - | CSARLIRGRIYTF | TGCAGTGCTAGACTCATCCGGGGCAGAATCTACACCTTC
TRBJ2-3 | many | TRBV7-2 | TRBD1 | CASSAGQGSDTQYF | TGTGCCAGCAGCGCGGGACAGGGCTCAGATACGCAGTATTTT
TRBJ1-5 | - | TRBV3-1 | - | CASSQGPRGPQHF | TGTGCCAGCAGCCAAGGGCCCCGGGGGCCCCAGCATTTT
TRBJ2-1 | many | TRBV7-8 | TRBD2 | CASSLTFLGLAGGYNEQFF | TGTGCCAGCAGCTTAACCTTTCTCGGACTAGCGGGAGGTTACAATGAGCAGTTCTTC
TRBJ2-5 | many | TRBV11-2 | TRBD2 | CASSRLAGVRPVQGTQYF | TGTGCCAGCAGCCGACTAGCGGGAGTTCGACCAGTTCAGGGGACCCAGTACTTC
TRBJ1-3 | - | TRBV12-3/TRBV12-4 | - | CASNWGGQGNTIYF | TGTGCCAGCAATTGGGGGGGGCAAGGAAACACCATATATTTT
TRBJ1-3 | - | TRBV7-9 | - | CASRRNQAGNTIYF | TGTGCCAGCAGACGGAACCAAGCGGGAAACACCATATATTTT
TRBJ2-5 | - | TRBV4-2 | TRBD2 | CASSQEGGLGSETQYF | TGTGCCAGCAGCCAAGAAGGGGGACTAGGGAGTGAGACCCAGTACTTC
TRBJ2-7 | many | TRBV6-1 | - | CASSEFYGAMGYEQYF | TGTGCCAGCAGTGAATTTTATGGGGCGATGGGCTACGAGCAGTACTTC
TRBJ2-2 | few | TRBV29-1 | - | CSVELGVGTGELFF | TGCAGCGTTGAGCTCGGGGTGGGGACCGGGGAGCTGTTTTTT
TRBJ2-4 | few | TRBV11-3 | - | CASSPVGGGVLNIQYF | TGTGCCAGCAGCCCCGTAGGGGGGGGGGTCTTAAACATTCAGTACTTC
TRBJ1-5 | - | TRBV3-1 | - | CASSQDLGAGNQPQHF | TGTGCCAGCAGCCAAGATCTGGGGGCTGGCAATCAGCCCCAGCATTTT
TRBJ2-7 | many | TRBV12-3/TRBV12-4 | - | CASSLIPYEQYF | TGTGCCAGCAGTTTAATTCCCTACGAGCAGTACTTC
TRBJ1-5 | many | TRBV20-1 | - | CSARRDINQPQHF | TGCAGTGCTAGGCGGGACATAAATCAGCCCCAGCATTTT
TRBJ1-1 | - | TRBV18 | - | CASSPDSPGLGNTEAFF | TGTGCCAGCTCCCCAGACTCCCCGGGTCTGGGAAACACTGAAGCTTTCTTT
TRBJ2-5 | - | TRBV5-1 | - | CASSPSIREETQYF | TGCGCCAGCAGCCCTTCAATCAGGGAAGAGACCCAGTACTTC
TRBJ2-5 | many | TRBV7-9 | - | CASSSAPRTVAETQYF | TGTGCCAGCAGCTCCGCGCCACGAACAGTCGCGGAGACCCAGTACTTC
TRBJ1-4 | - | TRBV19 | - | CASSIPFRNEKLFF | TGTGCCAGTAGTATACCCTTTCGAAATGAAAAACTGTTTTTT
TRBJ1-4 | - | TRBV24-1 | - | CATSDSNSILFF | TGTGCCACCAGTGATTCTAATTCCATCCTGTTTTTT
TRBJ1-2 | many | TRBV6-1 | - | CASLDNMGRYGYTF | TGTGCCAGCCTCGACAACATGGGGCGGTATGGCTACACCTTC
TRBJ1-1 | many | TRBV12-3/TRBV12-4 | TRBD1 | CASSPWTGANTEAFF | TGTGCCAGCAGTCCGTGGACAGGAGCGAACACTGAAGCTTTCTTT
TRBJ2-5 | - | TRBV20-1 | TRBD2 | CSARSPKTSVEQETQYF | TGCAGTGCTAGATCCCCCAAGACTAGCGTAGAACAAGAGACCCAGTACTTC
TRBJ2-7 | few | TRBV11-3 | TRBD2 | CASRQTAGTSLEQYF | TGTGCCAGCAGACAGACAGCCGGGACTAGCCTTGAGCAGTACTTC
TRBJ1-2 | few | TRBV5-1 | - | CASSLGPGATYGYTF | TGCGCCAGCAGCTTGGGGCCAGGGGCCACCTATGGCTACACCTTC
TRBJ2-1 | - | TRBV5-5 | TRBD2 | CASSSISGPYNEQFF | TGTGCCAGCAGCTCGATTAGCGGGCCTTACAATGAGCAGTTCTTC
TRBJ2-3 | many | TRBV27 | - | CASREGVLSTDTQYF | TGTGCCAGCAGGGAGGGGGTCCTTAGCACAGATACGCAGTATTTT
TRBJ2-7 | few | TRBV3-1 | - | CASSQDYHFLYEQYF | TGTGCCAGCAGCCAAGATTATCACTTCCTCTACGAGCAGTACTTC
TRBJ2-1 | many | TRBV12-3/TRBV12-4 | - | CASSFLESEQFF | TGTGCCAGCAGTTTTCTAGAGAGTGAGCAGTTCTTC
TRBJ2-1 | many | TRBV12-3/TRBV12-4 | TRBD1 | CASRTGTGVNNEQFF | TGTGCCAGCAGAACTGGGACAGGGGTGAACAATGAGCAGTTCTTC
TRBJ2-1 | many | TRBV6-2/TRBV6-3 | TRBD1 | CASSYRGTGYNEQFF | TGTGCCAGCAGTTACCGTGGGACAGGCTACAATGAGCAGTTCTTC